A single sample gave rise to the 5 T cell receptor beta chains below, sequenced in a study of T cell responses to AZD1222 COVID-19 vaccine. TCRdb's table, derived via immunoSEQ multiplex PCR, lists solely in-frame clones and lacks some. This sample carries 150,000 to 200,000 clones, 90% of them seen once, and the ten largest clones take approximately 2.8%. Source: peripheral blood, taken on day 0 of AZD1222 vaccination. All receptors derive from an adult in good health.

The J gene is TRBJ2-7, the V gene TRBV10-3; possible D gene TRBD1, 6 bases. Trimming left V 3 bases short and J 0 bases short, with 15 bases between. This CDR3 has 16 amino acids. Germline values: CDR1 ENHRY, CDR2 SYGVKD. Here the CDR3 reads CAISEPRGSSSYEQYF. As DNA, the CDR3 is TGTGCCATCAGTGAACCCAGGGGCTCGAGCTCCTACGAGCAGTACTTC.

The V call is TRBV6-2 or TRBV6-3, the J call TRBJ2-1; the D is unclear. The CDR3 has 14 amino acids. Germline V gene lookup returns CDR1 MNHEY and CDR2 SVGEGT. Trimming shortened V by 6 bases and J by 5 bases, and 14 bases separated the two germline ends. CDR3 sequence reads: CASSPLGGHNEQFF. CDR3 nucleotide sequence: TGTGCCAGCAGCCCGCTGGGCGGCCACAATGAGCAGTTCTTC.

The chain combines TRBV9 with TRBJ2-2, with a tentative D call TRBD1 (6 bases). This CDR3 has 16 amino acids. Trimming pared 4 bases from V and 4 bases from J, leaving 17 bases between. The germline V gene encodes CDR1 SGDLS and CDR2 YYNGEE. The CDR3 nucleotides read TGTGCCAGCAGCCTAACGCCCACAGGGTTCACCGGGGAGCTGTTTTTT. It translates to CASSLTPTGFTGELFF.

This chain links TRBV19 with TRBJ2-7; a possible D gene is TRBD1 (6 bases). This CDR3 is built from 15 residues. Germline V gives CDR1 LNHDA, CDR2 SQIVND (reference sequence). V was shortened by 5 bases and J by 3 bases, with 17 bases between the two germline ends. The CDR3 spells CASSPAGQPFYEQYF. DNA for the CDR3: TGTGCCAGTAGTCCCGCCGGACAGCCGTTCTACGAGCAGTACTTC. Full variable domain (rest looked up from reference TRBV19 and TRBJ2-7): DGGITQSPKYLFRKEGQNVTLSCEQNLNHDAMYWYRQDPGQGLRLIYYSQIVNDFQKGDIAEGYSVSREKKESFPLTVTSAQKNPTAFYLCASSPAGQPFYEQYFGPGTRLTVT.

This chain links TRBV14 with TRBJ2-7; 7 positions match TRBD2. Germline CDR1 SGHDN, CDR2 FVKESK. J was trimmed by 4 bases and V by 1 base; bases with no gene match: 1. The CDR3 sequence is 13 residues long. In DNA, the CDR3 is TGTGCCAGCAGCCAAGGGCGGGGGTACGAGCAGTACTTC. It codes for CASSQGRGYEQYF.